The 23 T cell receptor beta chains below come from one sample, sequenced in a study of T cell responses to AZD1222 COVID-19 vaccine. Clones were sequenced by immunoSEQ multiplex PCR, and TCRdb holds only the in-frame ones, with some missing. The table has 90,000 to 100,000 clones, around 84% seen once. Sequencing used peripheral blood, obtained 28 days after the second AZD1222 dose. Every receptor here comes from an adult who received the AZD1222 COVID-19 vaccine.

The rearrangement links TRBV15 to TRBJ2-2; D might be TRBD2 (5 bases). Per germline, CDR1 LNHNV and CDR2 YYDKDF (reference sequence). Between the trimmed V and J ends, which lost 5 bases and 7 bases, there was a span of 17 bases. There are 15 residues in the CDR3. Here the CDR3 DNA reads TGTGCCACCAGCTTAAGGCGGATCCGGGACGGGGAGCTGTTTTTT. As protein: CATSLRRIRDGELFF.

V is TRBV28 and J is TRBJ2-7; 9 bases are a match to TRBD2. V lost 3 bases to trimming and J lost 3 bases; unmatched junction nucleotides: 6. CDR1 and CDR2 from the germline V gene are MDHEN and SYDVKM. The CDR3 length is 15 residues. The CDR3 region has the DNA TGTGCCAGCAGTTTCTTCCGCGGGAGGGGCTACGAGCAGTACTTC. Amino acids: CASSFFRGRGYEQYF.

The chain couples TRBV5-1 to TRBJ2-7; 12 positions agree with TRBD1. The J segment lost 7 bases and the V segment lost 4 bases, leaving 12 bases of the junction unmatched. The CDR3 is made up of 16 amino acids. Germline CDR1 is SGHRS and CDR2 is YFSETQ. CDR3 amino acids: CASSLLMGQGAREQYF. The CDR3 DNA is TGCGCCAGCAGCCTGTTAATGGGACAGGGGGCGCGAGAGCAGTACTTC.

The genes are TRBV4-2 and TRBJ1-5; 7 nucleotides agree with TRBD1. CDR3 size: 16 residues. Germline V gene lookup returns CDR1 LGHNA and CDR2 YNFKEQ. Germline trimming cut 0 bases from V and 2 bases from J; bases unmatched to any gene: 4. CDR3 bases: TGTGCCAGCAGCCAAGAGACCGGGACAGGCAATCAGCCCCAGCATTTT. Translating gives CASSQETGTGNQPQHF.

The chain carries TRBV28 and TRBJ2-1, with D tentatively TRBD1 (6 bases). This CDR3 has 14 amino acids. The V and J ends lost 3 bases and 2 bases respectively, with 8 bases between them. CDR1 MDHEN and CDR2 SYDVKM come from the germline V gene. Here the CDR3 DNA reads TGTGCCAGCAGTTTGTGGGGGCCCTACAATGAGCAGTTCTTC. Its translation: CASSLWGPYNEQFF.

The CDR3 DNA is TGTGCCAGCAGCTTAGCCCTGGGGGGGATGGGTAGAGCTGAAGCTTTCTTT. Protein: CASSLALGGMGRAEAFF. The chain recombines TRBV7-6 with TRBJ1-1; maybe TRBD1 (5 bases). The CDR3 consists of 17 residues. Trimming took off 0 bases at V and 6 bases at J, with 20 bases between the two ends. CDR1 and CDR2 (germline): SGHVS, FNYEAQ.

In this sample, this clone turned up once. The chain uses TRBV10-2 and TRBJ1-2; D remains unclear. CDR3 size: 14 residues. The germline V gene has CDR1 WSHSY and CDR2 SAAADI. Trimming took 4 bases from V and 4 from J, leaving 13 bases between them. The CDR3 here is CASSALDGFYGYTF. CDR3 nucleotide sequence: TGCGCCAGCAGTGCGTTGGACGGGTTCTATGGCTACACCTTC.

V gene TRBV18 combines with J gene TRBJ2-7; D uncertain. Trimming removed 2 bases from V and 4 bases from J, with 9 bases in between. Germline lookup yields CDR1 KGHSH and CDR2 LQKENI. The CDR3 extends over 13 amino acids. The CDR3 nucleotides are TGTGCCAGCTCACCATCGGCGCTTTACGAGCAGTACTTC. As protein: CASSPSALYEQYF.

The V gene is TRBV7-9, the J gene TRBJ2-1; 11 bases match TRBD1. V lost 3 bases and J lost 2; bases outside the gene matches: 6. In germline, CDR1 is SEHNR, CDR2 FQNEAQ (reference sequence). This CDR3 spans 17 amino acids. The CDR3 DNA reads as TGTGCCAGCAGCTTGCTCGCGGGACAGGGGGCCTACAATGAGCAGTTCTTC. Its protein is CASSLLAGQGAYNEQFF. Full variable domain (outside the CDR3, taken from reference TRBV7-9 and TRBJ2-1): DTGVSQNPRHKITKRGQNVTFRCDPISEHNRLYWYRQTLGQGPEFLTYFQNEAQLEKSRLLSDRFSAERPKGSFSTLEIQRTEQGDSAMYLCASSLLAGQGAYNEQFFGPGTRLTVL.

The chain links TRBV20-1 to TRBJ2-3; D is unclear. The germline V and J ends were trimmed by 3 bases and 8 bases, with 18 bases remaining between them. The CDR3 totals 14 residues. Germline V gene data show CDR1 as DFQATT and CDR2 as SNEGSKA (reference sequence). The CDR3 DNA is TGCAGTGCTAGTGCAAGGACGGAACTCGGTACGCAGTATTTT. This gives the protein CSASARTELGTQYF.

The chain has TRBV5-1 and TRBJ1-2, with D uncertain. Germline V gene lookup returns CDR1 SGHRS and CDR2 YFSETQ. The CDR3 spans 15 residues. V lost 5 bases and J 0 bases, leaving 14 bases between the germline ends. Here the CDR3 reads CASRDSPRSNYGYTF. In DNA, the CDR3 is TGCGCCAGCAGGGACTCACCCCGGTCTAACTATGGCTACACCTTC.

The chain couples TRBV5-1 to TRBJ1-1; D ambiguous. CDR1 is SGHRS and CDR2 is YFSETQ in the germline V gene. Trimming took off 0 bases at V and 8 bases at J, with 11 bases between the two ends. The CDR3 runs 13 residues. In DNA, the CDR3 is TGCGCCAGCAGCTTGGGGGCAGCCCCCGAAGCTTTCTTT. Its translation: CASSLGAAPEAFF.

This chain links TRBV18 with TRBJ1-1, with TRBD1 matching over 9 bases. Germline CDR1 KGHSH, CDR2 LQKENI. The CDR3 loop spans 16 amino acids. The junction had 11 bases not matched to a gene; V was cut back by 6 bases and J by 3 bases. CDR3 nucleotides: TGTGCCAGCTCCCCGTTACCACAGGGGGCCGACACTGAAGCTTTCTTT. Its protein product is CASSPLPQGADTEAFF.

This clone appeared a single time. V gene TRBV6-5 combines with J gene TRBJ1-1; D gene ambiguous. The CDR3 has 12 residues. In germline, CDR1 is MNHEY, CDR2 SVGAGI. V was cut by 7 bases and J by 4 bases, with 10 bases left in between. The CDR3 sequence is CASKRAGTEAFF. The CDR3 DNA sequence: TGTGCCAGCAAACGGGCGGGCACTGAAGCTTTCTTT.

V is TRBV7-9 and J is TRBJ1-2; D ambiguous. Germline V gives CDR1 SEHNR, CDR2 FQNEAQ (reference sequence). V lost 2 bases and J 3 bases, leaving 10 bases between the germline ends. The CDR3 is 14 residues long. The CDR3 DNA reads TGTGCCAGCAGCTTAAGCGGGGTAGACTATGGCTACACCTTC. As protein: CASSLSGVDYGYTF.

The rearrangement joins TRBV3-1 (or the pseudogene TRBV3-2) to TRBJ2-1; D is possibly TRBD2 (6 bases). Germline V gives CDR1 LGHDT, CDR2 YNNKEL (reference sequence). The CDR3 loop spans 15 amino acids. Trimming took 6 bases from V and 8 from J, leaving 20 bases between them. The CDR3 DNA follows: TGTGCCAGCAGTCAGACTAGGAGCGTGAGTGATGAGCAGTTCTTC. It is translated as CASSQTRSVSDEQFF.

V and J are TRBV27 and TRBJ1-5, with D unresolved. Germline CDR1 is MNHEY and CDR2 is SMNVEV (reference sequence). The CDR3 runs to 13 residues. Trimming shortened V by 1 base and J by 3 bases, and 4 bases separated the two germline ends. CDR3 nucleotide sequence: TGTGCCAGCAGTTTATACGTCAATCAGCCCCAGCATTTT. Protein sequence: CASSLYVNQPQHF.

The chain recombines TRBV9 with TRBJ1-1; no definite D call. This CDR3 has 14 residues. The V end lost 2 bases, the J end lost 3 bases, and 11 bases lay between the germline ends. In germline, CDR1 is SGDLS, CDR2 YYNGEE. Here the CDR3 DNA reads TGTGCCAGCAGCGTTTGGGGTGGGGACACTGAAGCTTTCTTT. Amino acid sequence: CASSVWGGDTEAFF.

The V call is TRBV7-8, the J call TRBJ2-7; D not certain. This CDR3 spans 12 amino acids. V dropped 5 bases and J dropped 6 bases, with 11 bases sitting between them. Germline-derived CDR1 and CDR2 are SGHVS and FQNEAQ. CDR3 region: CASSLYPPEQYF. The CDR3 bases are TGTGCCAGCAGCCTCTACCCTCCCGAGCAGTACTTC.

This chain uses TRBV28 with TRBJ2-7; possibly TRBD1 for D (6 bases). CDR1 and CDR2 (germline): MDHEN, SYDVKM. The CDR3 is made up of 12 amino acids. Trimming took 8 bases from V and 2 from J, leaving 10 bases between them. CDR3 amino acids: CASARGTYEQYF. Here the CDR3 DNA reads TGTGCCAGCGCCAGGGGCACCTACGAGCAGTACTTC.

This chain links TRBV9 with TRBJ1-3; D ambiguous. V was cut by 3 bases and J by 0 bases, with 13 bases left in between. Germline CDR1 and CDR2: SGDLS and YYNGEE. The CDR3 is made up of 16 amino acids. The CDR3 protein is CASSGERVTSGNTIYF. The DNA for the CDR3 is TGTGCCAGCAGCGGCGAAAGGGTAACCTCTGGAAACACCATATATTTT. The entire variable domain, with the rest obtained from reference TRBV9 and TRBJ1-3, is as follows: DSGVTQTPKHLITATGQRVTLRCSPRSGDLSVYWYQQSLDQGLQFLIQYYNGEERAKGNILERFSAQQFPDLHSELNLSSLELGDSALYFCASSGERVTSGNTIYFGEGSWLTVV.

In this sample, this clone turned up a few times. The rearrangement uses TRBV15 and TRBJ1-6; 10 positions agree with TRBD1. Germline V gene sequence: CDR1 LNHNV, CDR2 YYDKDF (reference sequence). Unmatched junction bases numbered 16, after V lost 1 base and J lost 10 bases. The CDR3 length is 19 residues. DNA of the CDR3: TGTGCCACCAGCAGAGCGTGGGGACAGGGGTCAGAGTTTGGATCACCCCTCCACTTT. Its protein is CATSRAWGQGSEFGSPLHF.

The sample holds one count of this clone. V is TRBV18 and J is TRBJ2-1, with 13 bases identical to TRBD2. The length of the CDR3 is 18 residues. Germline V gene data show CDR1 as KGHSH and CDR2 as LQKENI. With 6 bases clipped from V and 8 bases from J, the junction kept 16 bases outside the gene matches. CDR3: CASSPGAGRTSGSDEQFF. The CDR3 bases are TGTGCCAGCTCCCCCGGGGCAGGTAGGACTAGCGGGAGCGATGAGCAGTTCTTC.